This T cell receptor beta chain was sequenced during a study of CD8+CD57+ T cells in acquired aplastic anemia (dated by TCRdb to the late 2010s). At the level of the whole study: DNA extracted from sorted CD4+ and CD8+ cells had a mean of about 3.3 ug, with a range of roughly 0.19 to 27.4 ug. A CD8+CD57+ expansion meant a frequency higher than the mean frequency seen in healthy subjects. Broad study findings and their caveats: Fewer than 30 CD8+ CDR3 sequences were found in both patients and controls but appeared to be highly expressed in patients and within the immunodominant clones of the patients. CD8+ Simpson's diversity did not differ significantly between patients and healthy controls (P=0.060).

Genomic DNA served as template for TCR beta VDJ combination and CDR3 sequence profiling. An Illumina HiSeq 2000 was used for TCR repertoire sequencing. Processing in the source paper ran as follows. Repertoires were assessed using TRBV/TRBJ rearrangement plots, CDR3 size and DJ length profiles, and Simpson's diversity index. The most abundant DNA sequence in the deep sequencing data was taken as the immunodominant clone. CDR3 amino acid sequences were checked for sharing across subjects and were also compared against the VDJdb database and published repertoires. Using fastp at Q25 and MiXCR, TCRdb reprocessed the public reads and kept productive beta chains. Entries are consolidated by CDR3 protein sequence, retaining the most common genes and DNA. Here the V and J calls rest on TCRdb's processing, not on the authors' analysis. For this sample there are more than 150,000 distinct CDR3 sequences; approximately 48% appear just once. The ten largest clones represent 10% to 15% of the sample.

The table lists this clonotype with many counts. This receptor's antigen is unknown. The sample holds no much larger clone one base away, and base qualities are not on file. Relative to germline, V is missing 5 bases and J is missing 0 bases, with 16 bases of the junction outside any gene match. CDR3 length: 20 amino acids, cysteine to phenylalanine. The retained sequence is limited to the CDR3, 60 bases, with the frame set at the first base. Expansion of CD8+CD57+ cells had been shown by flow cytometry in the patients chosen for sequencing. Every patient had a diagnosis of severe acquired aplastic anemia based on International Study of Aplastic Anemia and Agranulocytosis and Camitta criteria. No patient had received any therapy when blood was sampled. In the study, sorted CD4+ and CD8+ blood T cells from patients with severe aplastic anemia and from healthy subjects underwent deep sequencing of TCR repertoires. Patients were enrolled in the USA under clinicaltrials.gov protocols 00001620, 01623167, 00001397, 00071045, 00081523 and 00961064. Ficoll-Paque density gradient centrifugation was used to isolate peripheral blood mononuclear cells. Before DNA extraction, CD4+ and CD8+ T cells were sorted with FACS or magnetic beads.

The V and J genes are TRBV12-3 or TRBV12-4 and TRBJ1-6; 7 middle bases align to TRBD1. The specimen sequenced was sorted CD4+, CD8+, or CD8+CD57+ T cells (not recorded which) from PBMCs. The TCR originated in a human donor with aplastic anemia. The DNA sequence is TGTGCCAGCAGTAGGATAGGGGGCAAAGTGGTGAACTCCTATAATTCACCCCTCCACTTT. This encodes CASSRIGGKVVNSYNSPLHF.